These T cell receptor beta chains were read from a single sample in a study of T cells in tuberculosis. Profiled with immunoSEQ multiplex PCR; TCRdb holds only in-frame clones, not every one. The profile covers fewer than 40,000 clones, with about 95% appearing a single time and over 2% taken by the ten largest. The sequenced sample consisted of PBMCs. These TCRs come from a donor aged 10-29 years with latent tuberculosis or without tuberculosis infection. Both conserved end residues are part of each CDR3. Each record gives: J gene, clone size, V gene, D gene, CDR3 protein, CDR3 DNA. The D gene is left open where the match is weak. A row's size may be missing; if present it is once, few, many or a size class.

TRBJ1-5 | NA | TRBV19 | TRBD1 | CASSIDQGTAPSNQPQHF | TGTGCCAGTAGTATAGATCAGGGGACAGCACCTAGCAATCAGCCCCAGCATTTT
TRBJ2-5 | NA | TRBV27 | TRBD2 | CASSPAGLEETQYF | TGTGCCAGCTCCCCAGCGGGGCTTGAAGAGACCCAGTACTTC
TRBJ2-1 | NA | TRBV15 | TRBD2 | CATSRDPGTSGTRNEQFF | TGTGCCACCAGCAGAGACCCGGGGACTAGCGGAACCCGGAATGAGCAGTTCTTC
TRBJ2-5 | NA | TRBV21-1 | NA | CASSKKDCGETQYF | TGTGCCAGCAGCAAAAAGGACTGCGGAGAGACCCAGTACTTC
TRBJ1-3 | once | TRBV7-8 | NA | CASSPGGSGNTIYF | TGTGCCAGCAGCCCGGGGGGCTCTGGAAACACCATATATTTT
TRBJ2-5 | NA | TRBV10-3 | TRBD1 | CAINTGVGETQYF | TGTGCCATCAACACAGGGGTAGGGGAGACCCAGTACTTC
TRBJ1-5 | NA | TRBV30 | NA | CAWSINRDQPQHF | TGTGCCTGGAGCATCAACAGGGACCAGCCCCAGCATTTT
TRBJ1-1 | NA | TRBV6-6 | NA | CASSYSIAGRNTEAFF | TGTGCCAGCAGTTACTCGATTGCAGGGCGGAACACTGAAGCTTTCTTT
TRBJ1-1 | NA | TRBV13 | NA | CASSYRGGMGTEAFF | TGTGCCAGCAGCTACCGCGGGGGCATGGGCACTGAAGCTTTCTTT
TRBJ2-2 | NA | TRBV9 | TRBD2 | CASTRGGLAGTGELFF | TGTGCCAGCACCCGAGGGGGACTAGCAGGAACCGGGGAGCTGTTTTTT
TRBJ1-5 | NA | TRBV15 | NA | CATSGASGLGAVDINQPQHF | TGTGCCACCAGCGGTGCGTCGGGATTAGGAGCCGTAGATATCAATCAGCCCCAGCATTTT
TRBJ1-2 | NA | TRBV6-1 | TRBD1 | CASRPTGVLTNGYTF | TGTGCCAGCAGACCGACAGGGGTGCTAACTAATGGCTACACCTTC
TRBJ2-5 | NA | TRBV18 | NA | CASSLNGQGTVETQYF | TGTGCCAGCTCCCTCAACGGCCAGGGGACGGTGGAGACCCAGTACTTC
TRBJ2-1 | NA | TRBV5-1 | TRBD1 | CASSLAPTGGSYNEQFF | TGCGCCAGCAGCTTGGCCCCAACAGGGGGCTCCTACAATGAGCAGTTCTTC
TRBJ2-5 | NA | TRBV1 | NA | CTSSNTPFSGTSVKETQYF | TGCACCAGCAGTAACACGCCGTTTTCTGGGACTAGCGTAAAAGAGACCCAGTACTTC
TRBJ1-2 | once | TRBV5-6 | NA | CASSSGYGYTF | TGTGCCAGCTCGTCGGGCTATGGCTACACCTTC
TRBJ2-1 | NA | TRBV29-1 | NA | CSLRGDNWSEQFF | TGCAGCCTAAGAGGGGACAATTGGAGTGAGCAGTTCTTC
TRBJ1-1 | NA | TRBV30 | TRBD1 | CACQGQRNTEAFF | TGTGCCTGCCAGGGACAGAGAAACACTGAAGCTTTCTTT
TRBJ2-2 | NA | TRBV7-9 | TRBD1 | CASSARGQSGELFF | TGTGCCAGCAGCGCCAGGGGGCAAAGCGGGGAGCTGTTTTTT
TRBJ1-2 | NA | TRBV10-1 | NA | CASSKNENYGYTF | TGCGCCAGCAGCAAAAATGAGAACTATGGCTACACCTTC
TRBJ2-7 | NA | TRBV19 | NA | CASSISPGTYEQYF | TGTGCCAGTAGTATCTCTCCGGGGACCTACGAGCAGTACTTC
TRBJ1-5 | NA | TRBV5-4 | NA | CASSLSGPDYQPQHF | TGTGCCAGCAGCTTGTCCGGGCCGGACTATCAGCCCCAGCATTTT
TRBJ2-3 | NA | TRBV5-1 | NA | CASSLDSTWDTQYF | TGCGCCAGCAGCTTGGACTCCACTTGGGATACGCAGTATTTT
TRBJ1-1 | NA | TRBV29-1 | NA | CSVEDLQGANTEAFF | TGCAGCGTTGAAGATCTTCAAGGGGCAAACACTGAAGCTTTCTTT
TRBJ1-1 | NA | TRBV18 | TRBD1 | CASSATGETEAFF | TGTGCCAGCTCAGCTACAGGGGAAACTGAAGCTTTCTTT
TRBJ2-1 | NA | TRBV27 | TRBD1 | CASKRGGQGFYSSYNEQFF | TGTGCCAGCAAAAGGGGGGGACAGGGGTTTTACAGCTCCTACAATGAGCAGTTCTTC
TRBJ1-1 | NA | TRBV7-6 | TRBD1 | CASSSRQGLSEAFF | TGTGCCAGCAGCTCCAGACAGGGGTTATCTGAAGCTTTCTTT
TRBJ2-6 | NA | TRBV2 | TRBD2 | CASSGRGLAGAGANVLTF | TGTGCCAGCAGTGGGCGGGGACTAGCGGGAGCAGGGGCCAACGTCCTGACTTTC